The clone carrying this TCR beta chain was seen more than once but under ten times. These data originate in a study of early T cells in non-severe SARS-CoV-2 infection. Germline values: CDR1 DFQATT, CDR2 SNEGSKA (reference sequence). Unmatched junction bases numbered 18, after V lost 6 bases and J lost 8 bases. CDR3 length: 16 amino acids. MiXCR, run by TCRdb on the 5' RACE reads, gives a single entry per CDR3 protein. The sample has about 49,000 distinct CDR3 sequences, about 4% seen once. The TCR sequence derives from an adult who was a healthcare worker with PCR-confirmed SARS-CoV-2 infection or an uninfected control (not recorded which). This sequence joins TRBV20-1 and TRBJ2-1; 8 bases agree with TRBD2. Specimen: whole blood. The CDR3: CSARSRGGRHLDEQFF. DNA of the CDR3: TGCAGTGCCAGATCCCGCGGGGGGCGCCATCTGGATGAGCAGTTCTTC.